Below, 9 T cell receptor beta chains from the same sample are listed, as sequenced in a study of Graves' ophthalmopathy and Graves' hyperthyroidism. Amplified material comprised TCR beta CDR3 regions derived from RNA transcripts. HTBI primers primed a first-round RT-PCR, and a second-round multiplex PCR followed. TCRdb analysed the multiplex PCR reads with MiXCR anew, one entry per CDR3 protein. The sample lists hundreds of thousands of distinct CDR3 sequences, roughly 15% occurring once. Specimen: peripheral blood. The receptors originated from a woman between 18 and 29 years old with stable Graves' hyperthyroidism.

The sample holds many counts of this clonotype. The V and J genes are TRBV2 and TRBJ1-5; no firm D call. The germline V and J ends were trimmed by 7 bases and 7 bases, with 14 bases remaining between them. The CDR3 is 13 residues long. From germline, CDR1 is SNHLY and CDR2 FYNNEI. The CDR3, as DNA: TGTGCCAGCACCCTGACACAAGGGCAGCCCCAGCATTTT. It translates to CASTLTQGQPQHF.

This clonotype was seen many times. This chain joins TRBV9 and TRBJ1-1, with D possibly matching TRBD1 (5 bases). Trimming removed 0 bases at V and 3 bases at J, with 9 bases between. CDR3 length: 14 amino acids. Germline values: CDR1 SGDLS, CDR2 YYNGEE. Written as DNA, the CDR3 is TGTGCCAGCAGCGTAGTGGGGGGACACACTGAAGCTTTCTTT. It is translated as CASSVVGGHTEAFF.

This clonotype turned up a few times. A read error is possible here, since a much larger clone lies one base away. Likely a read error: the CDR3 ends without its conserved phenylalanine or tryptophan. The gene calls are TRBV18 and TRBJ1-1; D is perhaps TRBD1 (6 bases). CDR3 size: 14 residues. Germline assignment: CDR1 KGHSH and CDR2 LQKENI. Trimming stripped 1 base from V and 8 bases from J, with 14 bases between. The CDR3 DNA reads TGTGCCAGCTCACCACAAGCAGGGGCGGCCGAAGCTTTCCTT. Its protein is CASSPQAGAAEAFL.

This clonotype was found a few times. This may arise from a read error, as a much more abundant clone is one base away. The chain recombines TRBV29-1 with TRBJ2-2; 7 bases are shared with TRBD2. The CDR3 consists of 12 residues. CDR1 SQVTM and CDR2 ANQGSEA come from the germline V gene. The CDR3 sequence: CSAGLLTGELCF. The CDR3 DNA is TGCAGCGCGGGACTACTTACCGGGGAGCTGTGTTTT.

This clonotype was seen ten or more times. The chain couples TRBV6-1 to TRBJ2-5, with a weak D call TRBD1 (6 bases). Germline assignment: CDR1 MNHNS and CDR2 SASEGT. V lost 6 bases and J 4 bases, leaving 15 bases between the germline ends. The CDR3 runs to 14 residues. This chain's CDR3 is CASSRVRTAETQYF. The CDR3 nucleotides are TGTGCCAGCAGCAGAGTTCGGACAGCAGAGACCCAGTACTTC.

The J gene is TRBJ2-7, the V gene TRBV6-5; a possible D gene is TRBD1 (5 bases). V was pared by 4 bases and J by 6 bases, with 7 bases between. In germline, CDR1 is MNHEY, CDR2 SVGAGI. CDR3 size: 11 residues. CDR3 DNA sequence: TGTGCCAGCAGTTCAGGGCCCGAGCAGTACTTC. Amino acids: CASSSGPEQYF.

This clonotype appeared many times. The chain couples TRBV24-1 to TRBJ2-5; 13 bases align to TRBD2. The junction had 9 bases not matched to a gene; V was cut back by 1 base and J by 2 bases. The CDR3 consists of 19 residues. CDR1 is KGHDR and CDR2 is SFDVKD in the germline V gene. The CDR3 bases are TGTGCCACCAGTGATTTAAGGACTAGCGGGGGACTAATACAAGAGACCCAGTACTTC. Translating it yields CATSDLRTSGGLIQETQYF.

This clonotype was observed at least ten times. The chain joins TRBV7-2 to TRBJ2-5, with D possibly being TRBD2 (6 bases). Trimming stripped 2 bases from V and 5 bases from J, with 12 bases between. There are 14 residues in the CDR3. Germline V gives CDR1 SGHTA, CDR2 FQGNSA. CDR3 sequence (DNA): TGTGCCAGCAGCTTAAACAGGAGGGAGGAGACCCAGTACTTC. It yields the protein CASSLNRREETQYF. The whole variable domain, filled in from reference TRBV7-2 and TRBJ2-5, reads GAGVSQSPSNKVTEKGKDVELRCDPISGHTALYWYRQSLGQGLEFLIYFQGNSAPDKSGLPSDRFSAERTGGSVSTLTIQRTQQEDSAVYLCASSLNRREETQYFGPGTRLLVL.

Remarks on this clonotype: A junction boundary mismatches the germline segment, possibly from a read error. The chain couples TRBV5-4 to TRBJ2-2, with 10 nucleotides matching TRBD1. Looked up from germline, CDR1 is SGHNT and CDR2 is YYREEE (reference sequence). The CDR3 covers 18 residues. The chain's CDR3 is CTSSFGTGALRNTGELFF. DNA of the CDR3: TGTACCAGCAGCTTCGGGACAGGGGCCCTGAGAAACACCGGGGAGCTGTTTTTT.